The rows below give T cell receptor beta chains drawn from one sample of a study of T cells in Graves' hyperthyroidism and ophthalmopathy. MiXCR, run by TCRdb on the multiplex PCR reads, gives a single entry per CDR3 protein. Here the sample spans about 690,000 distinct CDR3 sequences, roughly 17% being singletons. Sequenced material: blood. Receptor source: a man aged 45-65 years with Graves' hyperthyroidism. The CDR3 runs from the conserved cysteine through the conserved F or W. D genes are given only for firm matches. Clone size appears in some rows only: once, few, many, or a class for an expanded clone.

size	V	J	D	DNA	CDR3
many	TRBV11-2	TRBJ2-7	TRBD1	TGTGCCAGCAGCTGGTCCGGGACAGATGAGCAGTACTTC	CASSWSGTDEQYF
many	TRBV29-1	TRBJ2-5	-	TGCAGCGTTGCCCCGGGGGCGGGAGAGACCCAGTACTTC	CSVAPGAGETQYF
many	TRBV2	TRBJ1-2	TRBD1	TGTGCCAGCAGGGGGACAGGGGGCACCTATGGCTACACCTTC	CASRGTGGTYGYTF
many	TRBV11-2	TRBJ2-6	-	TGTGCCAGCAGCTTAGGCCAGGCCAGCTCTGGGGCCAACGTCCTGACTTTC	CASSLGQASSGANVLTF
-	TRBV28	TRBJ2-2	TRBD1	TGTGCCAGCAGCGGACAGGGGGCTGGCACCGGGGAGCTGTTTTTT	CASSGQGAGTGELFF
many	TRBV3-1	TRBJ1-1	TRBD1	TGTGCCAGCAGCCAAGGGACAGGTAACACTGAAGCTTTCTTT	CASSQGTGNTEAFF
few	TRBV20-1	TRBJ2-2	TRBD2	TGCAGTGCCCAGCGGGAGGGAGTCACCGGGGAGCTGTTTTTT	CSAQREGVTGELFF
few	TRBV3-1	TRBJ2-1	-	TGTGCCAGCAGCCAAGGGAGCAGCCCGAGCTCCTACAATGAGCAGTTCTTC	CASSQGSSPSSYNEQFF
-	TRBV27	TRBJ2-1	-	TGTGCCAGCAGTTGGGGAATTGGCTCCAATGAGCAGTTCTTC	CASSWGIGSNEQFF
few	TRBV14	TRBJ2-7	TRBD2	TGTGCCAGCAGCCGCCCGGGACTAGCGAGCTACGAGCAGTACTTC	CASSRPGLASYEQYF
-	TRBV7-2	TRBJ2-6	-	TGTGCCAGCAGCCATACAACTGGGGCCAACGTCCTGACTTTC	CASSHTTGANVLTF
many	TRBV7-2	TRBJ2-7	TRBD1	TGTGCCAGCAGCTACGGGACAGGGGCCTACGAGCAGTACTTC	CASSYGTGAYEQYF
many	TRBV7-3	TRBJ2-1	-	TGTGCCAGCGCAAGACAGAGCTCCTACAATGAGCAGTTCTTC	CASARQSSYNEQFF
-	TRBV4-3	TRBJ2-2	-	TGCGCCAGCAGCCAAGCCTTTCCGGGACTGGTTAACACCGGGGAGCCGTTTTTT	CASSQAFPGLVNTGEPFF
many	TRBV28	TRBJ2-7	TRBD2	TGTGCCAGCACTGTAGCGGGAGTTGCCTACGAGCAGTACTTC	CASTVAGVAYEQYF
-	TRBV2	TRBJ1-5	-	TGTGCCAGCAGTGGCAGGGTTGGGAGCAATCAGCCCCAGCATTTT	CASSGRVGSNQPQHF
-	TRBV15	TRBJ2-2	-	TGTGCCACCAGCAGAGAAGTGAACACCGGGGAGCTGTTTTTT	CATSREVNTGELFF
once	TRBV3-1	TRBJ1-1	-	TGTGCCAGCAGCCAGAGCGGGCTTGACACTGAAGCTTTCTTT	CASSQSGLDTEAFF